This TCR beta chain was found in a study of blood T cell repertoires in COVID-19. Study at large: The United States, Italy and Spain supplied acute and convalescent COVID-19 samples. PBMCs, B-cell-depleted T cells, or T cells were the source of the cDNA or gDNA that made up the material.

CDR3 length: 15 residues. Germline V gene data show CDR1 as GTSNPN and CDR2 as SVGIG (reference sequence). Per the study methods: Amplification with reference gene primers provided the estimates of nucleated cell counts. Libraries were prepared by immunoSEQ multiplex PCR; TCRdb keeps only in-frame clonotypes and omits some of them. V and J calls and clone size are copied from that table; D and trimming were computed from the DNA. This table has 150,000 to 200,000 clones, 85% appearing once. This TCR was sampled from a human donor with acute or convalescent COVID-19. The donor label of this sample is uncertain. The sequenced material came from peripheral blood. This sequence joins TRBV30 and TRBJ2-3; a possible D gene is TRBD1 (7 bases). This chain's CDR3 is CASEGAGVSTDTQYF. For the CDR3, the DNA is TGTGCTTCGGAGGGGGCAGGGGTGAGCACAGATACGCAGTATTTT.